The 10 T cell receptor beta chains below were found in one sample sequenced in a study of blood T cell repertoires in COVID-19. Profiled with immunoSEQ multiplex PCR; TCRdb holds only in-frame clones, not every one. This table holds 110,000 to 150,000 clones, roughly 80% found once. Sequencing used PBMCs or T cells enriched from blood (not recorded which). The receptors were gathered from a woman in her late teens or twenties who had been exposed to COVID-19.

The chain carries TRBV11-2 and TRBJ1-1; maybe TRBD1 (6 bases). V lost 8 bases to trimming and J lost 6 bases, with 25 bases between them. The length of the CDR3 is 16 residues. Looked up from germline, CDR1 is SGHAT and CDR2 is FQNNGV. Here the CDR3 reads CASHLQPLGGVSEAFF. The CDR3 nucleotides read TGTGCCAGCCATCTCCAACCTCTAGGGGGTGTATCTGAAGCTTTCTTT.

The chain has TRBV5-4 and TRBJ1-4; 7 nucleotides agree with TRBD1. This CDR3 is built from 13 residues. From germline, CDR1 is SGHNT and CDR2 YYREEE (reference sequence). J was trimmed by 8 bases and V by 3 bases; bases with no gene match: 4. CDR3 protein: CASSWMTGEKLFF. The CDR3 bases are TGTGCCAGCAGCTGGATGACAGGGGAAAAACTGTTTTTT.

V and J are TRBV28 and TRBJ2-1, with a possible D match to TRBD2 (7 bases). The germline CDR1 and CDR2 sequences are MDHEN and SYDVKM. Deletions cut 6 bases from V and 7 bases from J, with 10 bases between. The CDR3 spans 12 residues. CDR3 region: CASRGGANEQFF. CDR3 DNA: TGTGCCAGCAGAGGGGGGGCGAATGAGCAGTTCTTC. Filled out from reference TRBV28 and TRBJ2-1, the complete variable domain reads DVKVTQSSRYLVKRTGEKVFLECVQDMDHENMFWYRQDPGLGLRLIYFSYDVKMKEKGDIPEGYSVSREKKERFSLILESASTNQTSMYLCASRGGANEQFFGPGTRLTVL.

Of note for this clone: Compared with germline, one end of the junction differs, possibly owing to a read error. The V gene is TRBV7-9, the J gene TRBJ1-4, with TRBD1 matching 7 bases. The CDR3 is 14 residues long. Germline CDR1 reads SEHNR; CDR2 reads FQNEAQ (reference sequence). CDR3 protein: CASSIGTAKEKLFF. The DNA of the CDR3 is TGTGCCAGCAGCATCGGGACAGCTAAAGAAAAACTGTTTTTT. The full variable domain, rest sourced from reference TRBV7-9 and TRBJ1-4, is DTGVSQNPRHKITKRGQNVTFRCDPISEHNRLYWYRQTLGQGPEFLTYFQNEAQLEKSRLLSDRFSAERPKGSFSTLEIQRTEQGDSAMYLCASSIGTAKEKLFFGSGTQLSVL.

The chain combines TRBV5-1 with TRBJ2-3; D may be TRBD1 (6 bases). There are 17 residues in the CDR3. Germline CDR1 and CDR2: SGHRS and YFSETQ. Trimming removed 3 bases from V and 0 bases from J, with 17 bases in between. CDR3 residues: CASSWGPQGRSTDTQYF. The CDR3 DNA is TGCGCCAGCAGCTGGGGGCCCCAGGGGAGAAGCACAGATACGCAGTATTTT.

The V and J genes are TRBV20-1 and TRBJ1-5; possibly TRBD1 for D (6 bases). In germline, CDR1 is DFQATT, CDR2 SNEGSKA (reference sequence). Trimming took off 3 bases at V and 5 bases at J, with 8 bases between the two ends. The CDR3 spans 12 residues. In DNA, the CDR3 is TGCAGTGCTAGTCGACAGGATCAGCCCCAGCATTTT. It encodes CSASRQDQPQHF.

For this clone: A read error may account for a junction end that differs from germline. The chain uses TRBV6-1 and TRBJ2-5; 12 bases fit TRBD2. Germline V gives CDR1 MNHNS, CDR2 SASEGT. The length of the CDR3 is 17 residues. The CDR3 loop is CASSEAPSGRAGETQYF. CDR3 nucleotide sequence: TGTGCCAGCAGCGAAGCCCCTAGCGGGAGGGCCGGAGAGACCCAGTACTTC.

This clone was detected only a few times. The rearrangement uses TRBV2 and TRBJ1-4; D is unresolved. Looked up from germline, CDR1 is SNHLY and CDR2 is FYNNEI. V was shortened by 2 bases and J by 4 bases, with 5 bases between the two germline ends. The CDR3 loop spans 13 amino acids. The CDR3 sequence is CASSEQINEKLFF. CDR3 in DNA: TGTGCCAGCAGTGAACAGATTAATGAAAAACTGTTTTTT.

The genes are TRBV28 and TRBJ1-4; TRBD1 is a possible D gene (6 bases). Looked up from germline, CDR1 is MDHEN and CDR2 is SYDVKM. The CDR3 covers 18 residues. V was clipped by 1 base and J by 4 bases, with 19 bases between them. The CDR3 is CASSLSTGQWGYNEKLFF. The CDR3 coding sequence is TGTGCCAGCAGTTTATCGACCGGACAGTGGGGTTATAATGAAAAACTGTTTTTT. Full variable domain (rest looked up from reference TRBV28 and TRBJ1-4): DVKVTQSSRYLVKRTGEKVFLECVQDMDHENMFWYRQDPGLGLRLIYFSYDVKMKEKGDIPEGYSVSREKKERFSLILESASTNQTSMYLCASSLSTGQWGYNEKLFFGSGTQLSVL.

The chain joins TRBV2 to TRBJ1-1; D not certain. This CDR3 spans 13 amino acids. V was trimmed by 6 bases and J by 1 base, leaving 9 bases between them. Per germline, CDR1 SNHLY and CDR2 FYNNEI. The CDR3 protein is CASRVTTNTEAFF. Written as DNA, the CDR3 is TGTGCCAGCAGGGTTACAACGAACACTGAAGCTTTCTTT.